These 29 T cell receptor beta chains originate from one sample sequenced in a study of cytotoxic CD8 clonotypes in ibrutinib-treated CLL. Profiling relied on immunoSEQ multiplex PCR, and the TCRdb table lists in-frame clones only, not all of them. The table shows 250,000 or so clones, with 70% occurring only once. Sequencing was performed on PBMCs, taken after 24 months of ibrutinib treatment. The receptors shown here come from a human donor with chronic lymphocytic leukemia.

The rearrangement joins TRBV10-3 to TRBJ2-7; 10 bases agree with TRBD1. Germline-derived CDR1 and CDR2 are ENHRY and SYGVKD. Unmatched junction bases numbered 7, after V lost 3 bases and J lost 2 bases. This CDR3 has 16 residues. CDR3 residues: CAISDVGTGAPYEQYF. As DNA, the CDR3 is TGTGCCATCAGTGATGTGGGGACAGGGGCACCCTACGAGCAGTACTTC.

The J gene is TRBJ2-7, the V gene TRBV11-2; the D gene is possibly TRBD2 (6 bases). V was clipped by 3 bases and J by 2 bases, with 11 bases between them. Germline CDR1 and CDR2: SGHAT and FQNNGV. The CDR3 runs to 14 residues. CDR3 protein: CASSLGGNTYEQYF. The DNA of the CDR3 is TGTGCCAGCAGCTTGGGGGGAAACACCTACGAGCAGTACTTC.

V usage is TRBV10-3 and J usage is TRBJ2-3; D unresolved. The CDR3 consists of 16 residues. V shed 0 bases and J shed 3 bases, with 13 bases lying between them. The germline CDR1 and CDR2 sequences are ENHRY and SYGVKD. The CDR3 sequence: CAISESGAEKTDTQYF. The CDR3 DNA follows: TGTGCCATCAGTGAGTCGGGTGCGGAAAAAACAGATACGCAGTATTTT.

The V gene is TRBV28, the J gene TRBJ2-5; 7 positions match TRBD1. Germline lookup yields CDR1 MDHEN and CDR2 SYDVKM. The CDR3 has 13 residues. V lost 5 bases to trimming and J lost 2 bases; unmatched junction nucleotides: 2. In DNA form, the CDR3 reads TGTGCCAGCAGTACGGGACAGCAAGAGACCCAGTACTTC. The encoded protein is CASSTGQQETQYF.

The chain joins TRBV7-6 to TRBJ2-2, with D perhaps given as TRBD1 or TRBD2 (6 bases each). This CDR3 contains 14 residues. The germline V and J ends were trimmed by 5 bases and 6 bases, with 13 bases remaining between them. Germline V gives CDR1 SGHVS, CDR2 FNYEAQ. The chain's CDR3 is CASSLSGEAGELFF. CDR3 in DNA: TGTGCCAGCAGCCTATCAGGGGAGGCCGGGGAGCTGTTTTTT. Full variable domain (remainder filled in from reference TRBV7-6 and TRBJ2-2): GAGVSQSPRYKVTKRGQDVALRCDPISGHVSLYWYRQALGQGPEFLTYFNYEAQQDKSGLPNDRFSAERPEGSISTLTIQRTEQRDSAMYRCASSLSGEAGELFFGEGSRLTVL.

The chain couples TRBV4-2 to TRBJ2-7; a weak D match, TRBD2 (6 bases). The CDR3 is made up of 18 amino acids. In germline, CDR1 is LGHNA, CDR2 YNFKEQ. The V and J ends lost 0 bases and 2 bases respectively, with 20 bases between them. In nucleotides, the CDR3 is TGTGCCAGCAGCCAAGATAGGGCAGGGCGGGACGTCACCTACGAGCAGTACTTC. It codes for CASSQDRAGRDVTYEQYF.

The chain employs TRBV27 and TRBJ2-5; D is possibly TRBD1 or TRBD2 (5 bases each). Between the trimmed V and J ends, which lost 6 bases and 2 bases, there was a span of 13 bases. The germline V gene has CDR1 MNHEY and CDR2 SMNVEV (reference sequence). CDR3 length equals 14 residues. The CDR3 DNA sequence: TGTGCCAGCAGGAAGGGACGCCCGCAAGAGACCCAGTACTTC. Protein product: CASRKGRPQETQYF.

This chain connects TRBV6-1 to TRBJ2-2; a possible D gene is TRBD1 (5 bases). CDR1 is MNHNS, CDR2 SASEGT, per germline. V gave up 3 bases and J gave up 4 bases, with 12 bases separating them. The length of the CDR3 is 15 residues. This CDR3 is CASSDQGFATGELFF. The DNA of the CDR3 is TGTGCCAGCAGTGACCAGGGCTTCGCCACCGGGGAGCTGTTTTTT.

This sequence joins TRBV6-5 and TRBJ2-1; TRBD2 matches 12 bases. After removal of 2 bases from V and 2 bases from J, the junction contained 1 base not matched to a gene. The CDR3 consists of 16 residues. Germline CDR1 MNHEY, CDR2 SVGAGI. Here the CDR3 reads CASSYRLAGAYNEQFF. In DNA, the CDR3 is TGTGCCAGCAGTTACCGACTAGCGGGAGCCTACAATGAGCAGTTCTTC.

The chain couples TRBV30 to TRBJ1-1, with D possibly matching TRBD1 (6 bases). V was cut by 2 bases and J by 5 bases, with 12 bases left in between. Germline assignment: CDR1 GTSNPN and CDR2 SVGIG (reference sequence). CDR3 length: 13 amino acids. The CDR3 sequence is CAWSRQGSTEAFF. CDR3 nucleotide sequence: TGTGCCTGGAGTAGGCAGGGGAGTACTGAAGCTTTCTTT.

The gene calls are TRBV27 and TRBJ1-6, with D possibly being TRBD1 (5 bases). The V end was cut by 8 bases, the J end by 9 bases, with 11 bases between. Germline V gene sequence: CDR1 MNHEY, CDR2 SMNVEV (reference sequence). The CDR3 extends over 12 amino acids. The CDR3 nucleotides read TGTGCCAGCGGCAGGGCGAGTTCACCCCTCCACTTT. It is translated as CASGRASSPLHF.

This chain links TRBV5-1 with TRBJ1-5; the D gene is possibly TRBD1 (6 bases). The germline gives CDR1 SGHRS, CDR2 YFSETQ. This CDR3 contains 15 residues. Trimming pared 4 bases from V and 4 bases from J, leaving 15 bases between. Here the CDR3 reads CASSPGTSRNQPQHF. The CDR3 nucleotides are TGCGCCAGCAGCCCGGGGACATCCAGGAATCAGCCCCAGCATTTT. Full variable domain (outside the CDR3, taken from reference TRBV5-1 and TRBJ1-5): KAGVTQTPRYLIKTRGQQVTLSCSPISGHRSVSWYQQTPGQGLQFLFEYFSETQRNKGNFPGRFSGRQFSNSRSEMNVSTLELGDSALYLCASSPGTSRNQPQHFGDGTRLSIL.

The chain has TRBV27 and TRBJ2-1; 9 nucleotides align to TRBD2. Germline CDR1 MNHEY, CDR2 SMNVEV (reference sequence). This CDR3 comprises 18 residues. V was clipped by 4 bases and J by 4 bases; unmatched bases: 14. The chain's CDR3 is CASSSSSSGTPRYNEQFF. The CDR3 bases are TGTGCCAGCAGTTCCTCATCTAGCGGGACTCCAAGATACAATGAGCAGTTCTTC.

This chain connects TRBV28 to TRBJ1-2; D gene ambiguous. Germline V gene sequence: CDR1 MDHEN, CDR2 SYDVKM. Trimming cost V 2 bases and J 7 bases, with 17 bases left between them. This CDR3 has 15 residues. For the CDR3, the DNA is TGTGCCAGCAGTTTAAAGGCGGGTGCTGGCTTTGGCTACACCTTC. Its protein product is CASSLKAGAGFGYTF.

CDR3 loop: CASSPSRAGGEDTQYF. DNA for the CDR3: TGCGCCAGCAGCCCCTCGAGAGCGGGCGGGGAGGATACGCAGTATTTT. The V gene is TRBV4-1, the J gene TRBJ2-3; D is perhaps TRBD2 (6 bases). The CDR3 length is 16 residues. Deletions cut 4 bases from V and 6 bases from J, with 20 bases between. CDR1 is MGHRA and CDR2 is YSYEKL in the germline V gene.

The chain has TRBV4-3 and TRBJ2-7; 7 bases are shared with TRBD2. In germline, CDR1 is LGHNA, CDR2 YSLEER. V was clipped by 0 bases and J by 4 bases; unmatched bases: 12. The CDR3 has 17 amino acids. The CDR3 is CASSQDESGGSLYEQYF. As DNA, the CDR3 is TGCGCCAGCAGCCAAGATGAATCGGGAGGTTCATTGTACGAGCAGTACTTC.

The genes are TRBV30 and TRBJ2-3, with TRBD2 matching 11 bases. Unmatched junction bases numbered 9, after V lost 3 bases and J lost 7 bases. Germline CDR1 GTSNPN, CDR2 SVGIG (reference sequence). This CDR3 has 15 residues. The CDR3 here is CAWRSLAGGPYTQYF. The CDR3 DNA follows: TGTGCCTGGAGGAGCCTAGCGGGAGGACCTTATACGCAGTATTTT.

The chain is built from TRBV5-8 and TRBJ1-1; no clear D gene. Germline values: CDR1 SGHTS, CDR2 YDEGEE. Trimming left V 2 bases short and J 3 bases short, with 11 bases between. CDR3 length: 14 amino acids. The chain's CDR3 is CASSFGPGDTEAFF. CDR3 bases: TGTGCCAGCAGCTTCGGCCCTGGGGACACTGAAGCTTTCTTT.

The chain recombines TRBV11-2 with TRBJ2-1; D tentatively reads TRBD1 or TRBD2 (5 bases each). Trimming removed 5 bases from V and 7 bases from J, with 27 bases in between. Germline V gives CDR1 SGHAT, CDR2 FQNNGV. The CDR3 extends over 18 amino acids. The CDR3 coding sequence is TGTGCCAGCAGCGCCCTCCGGGACCTCCGGGCGGATGGGAATGAGCAGTTCTTC. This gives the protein CASSALRDLRADGNEQFF.

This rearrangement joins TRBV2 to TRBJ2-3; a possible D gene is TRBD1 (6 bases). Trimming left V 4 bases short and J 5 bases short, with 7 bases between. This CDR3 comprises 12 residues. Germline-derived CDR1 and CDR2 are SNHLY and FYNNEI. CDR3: CASSGGLDTQYF. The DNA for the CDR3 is TGTGCCAGCAGTGGGGGGCTAGATACGCAGTATTTT. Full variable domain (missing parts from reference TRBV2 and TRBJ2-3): EPEVTQTPSHQVTQMGQEVILRCVPISNHLYFYWYRQILGQKVEFLVSFYNNEISEKSEIFDDQFSVERPDGSNFTLKIRSTKLEDSAMYFCASSGGLDTQYFGPGTRLTVL.

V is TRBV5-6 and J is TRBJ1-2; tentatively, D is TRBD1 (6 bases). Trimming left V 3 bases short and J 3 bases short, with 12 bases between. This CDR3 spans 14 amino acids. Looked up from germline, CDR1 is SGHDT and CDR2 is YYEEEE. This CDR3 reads CASSSYRAYYGYTF. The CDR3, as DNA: TGTGCCAGCAGCTCATACAGGGCTTACTATGGCTACACCTTC.

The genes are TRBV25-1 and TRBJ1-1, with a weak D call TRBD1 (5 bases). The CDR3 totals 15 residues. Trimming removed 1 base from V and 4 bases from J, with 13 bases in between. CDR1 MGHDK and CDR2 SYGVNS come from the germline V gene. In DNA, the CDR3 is TGTGCCAGCAGTGAATTTCCCCCGGGGGGCACTGAAGCTTTCTTT. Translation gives CASSEFPPGGTEAFF.

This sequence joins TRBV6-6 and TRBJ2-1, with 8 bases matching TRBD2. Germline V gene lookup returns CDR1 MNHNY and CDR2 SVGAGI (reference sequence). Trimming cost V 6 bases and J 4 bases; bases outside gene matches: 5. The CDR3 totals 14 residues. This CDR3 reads CASSLVAGYNEQFF. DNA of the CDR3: TGTGCCAGCAGCTTGGTAGCGGGATACAATGAGCAGTTCTTC.

CDR3 region: CASSQDEKGKPQHF. The CDR3 nucleotides are TGCGCCAGCAGCCAAGATGAGAAGGGGAAGCCCCAGCATTTT. The chain uses TRBV4-3 and TRBJ1-5, with D perhaps TRBD1 (5 bases). The V end was cut by 0 bases, the J end by 8 bases, with 11 bases between. In germline, CDR1 is LGHNA, CDR2 YSLEER. The CDR3 runs to 14 residues.

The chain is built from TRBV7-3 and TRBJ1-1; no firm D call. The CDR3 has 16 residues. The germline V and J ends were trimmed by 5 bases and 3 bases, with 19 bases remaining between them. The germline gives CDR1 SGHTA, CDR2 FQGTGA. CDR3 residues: CASSLIRRLQDTEAFF. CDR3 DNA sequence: TGTGCCAGCAGCCTTATCCGGAGGCTTCAGGACACTGAAGCTTTCTTT.

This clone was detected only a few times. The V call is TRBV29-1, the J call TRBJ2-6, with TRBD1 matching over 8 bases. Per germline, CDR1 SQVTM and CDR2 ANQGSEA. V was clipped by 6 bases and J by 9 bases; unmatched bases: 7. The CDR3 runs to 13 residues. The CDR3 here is CSVSTGVFNVLTF. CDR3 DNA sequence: TGCAGCGTGTCGACAGGGGTCTTCAACGTCCTGACTTTC.

The CDR3 sequence is CASSTGQANTGELFF. CDR3 nucleotides: TGTGCCAGTAGTACCGGTCAGGCGAACACCGGGGAGCTGTTTTTT. This chain joins TRBV19 and TRBJ2-2; D ambiguous. Trimming left V 4 bases short and J 0 bases short, with 9 bases between. Germline loops: CDR1 LNHDA, CDR2 SQIVND (reference sequence). The CDR3 loop spans 15 amino acids.

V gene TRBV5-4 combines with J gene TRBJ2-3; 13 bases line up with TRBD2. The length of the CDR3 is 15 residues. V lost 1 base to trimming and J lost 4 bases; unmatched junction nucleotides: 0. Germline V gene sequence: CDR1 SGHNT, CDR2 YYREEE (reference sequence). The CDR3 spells CASSLTSGRADTQYF. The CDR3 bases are TGTGCCAGCAGCTTGACTAGCGGGAGGGCAGATACGCAGTATTTT. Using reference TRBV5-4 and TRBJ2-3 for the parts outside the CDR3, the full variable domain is ETGVTQSPTHLIKTRGQQVTLRCSSQSGHNTVSWYQQALGQGPQFIFQYYREEENGRGNFPPRFSGLQFPNYSSELNVNALELDDSALYLCASSLTSGRADTQYFGPGTRLTVL.

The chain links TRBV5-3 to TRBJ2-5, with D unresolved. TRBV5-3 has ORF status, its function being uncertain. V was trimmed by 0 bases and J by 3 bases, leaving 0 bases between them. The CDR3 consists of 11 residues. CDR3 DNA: TGTGCCAGAAGCTTGGAAGAGACCCAGTACTTC. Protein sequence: CARSLEETQYF.